This passage covers 20 T cell receptor beta chains from one sample sequenced in a study of cytomegalovirus exposure and HLA in healthy donors. The PCR contained 60 Vbeta and 13 Jbeta primers. Using immunoSEQ multiplex PCR, the repertoire was profiled, and TCRdb retains in-frame clones only, with some absent. The sample consists of 130,000 to 150,000 clones, just under 75% of them appearing once. Sequencing used PBMCs. The receptors originated from a woman younger than 35 in good health and CMV-seronegative.

This chain connects TRBV27 to TRBJ2-7; 9 positions agree with TRBD1. CDR3 length: 15 amino acids. J was trimmed by 5 bases and V by 8 bases; bases with no gene match: 13. CDR1 and CDR2 from the germline V gene are MNHEY and SMNVEV (reference sequence). The DNA for the CDR3 is TGTGCCAGCTCTCTGCCGGGGACAGGGATCCACGAGCAGTACTTC. Translation gives CASSLPGTGIHEQYF.

The J gene is TRBJ1-2, the V gene TRBV23-1; 9 positions match TRBD1. TRBV23-1 is known as an ORF, though its function is uncertain. The CDR3 is 16 residues long. V dropped 0 bases and J dropped 1; count of bases not matched to a gene: 3. CDR3 nucleotides: TGCGCCAGCAGTCAATCGCGGACAGGGGATAACTATGGCTACACCTTC. Encoded protein: CASSQSRTGDNYGYTF.

V is TRBV2 and J is TRBJ2-5; 7 nucleotides agree with TRBD1. The J segment lost 0 bases and the V segment lost 6 bases, leaving 7 bases of the junction unmatched. The CDR3 consists of 15 residues. CDR1 and CDR2 (germline): SNHLY, FYNNEI. The CDR3 sequence is CASSSGTVYQETQYF. CDR3 nucleotide sequence: TGTGCCAGCAGCTCCGGGACAGTGTACCAAGAGACCCAGTACTTC.

The table lists this clone with a few counts. The rearrangement uses TRBV18 and TRBJ1-2, with a tentative D call TRBD1 (5 bases). This CDR3 is 15 amino acids long. Germline CDR1 reads KGHSH; CDR2 reads LQKENI. The V end was cut by 2 bases, the J end by 4 bases, with 14 bases between. CDR3 bases: TGTGCCAGCTCACCAAATGACAGTACGGGCTATGGCTACACCTTC. It specifies CASSPNDSTGYGYTF.

In its sample, this clone was seen once. The chain carries TRBV28 and TRBJ1-5, with D possibly being TRBD1 (6 bases). The V gene lost 10 bases and the J gene lost 6 bases, with 16 bases spanning the gap. Germline CDR1 and CDR2: MDHEN and SYDVKM. CDR3 length: 13 amino acids. The CDR3 DNA reads TGTGCCACCGCTACAGGGCTCGGTCAGCCCCAGCATTTT. Translated, it gives CATATGLGQPQHF.

The rearrangement uses TRBV4-1 and TRBJ1-5; TRBD1 agrees at 10 bases. Unmatched junction bases numbered 13, after V lost 5 bases and J lost 6 bases. The CDR3 covers 17 residues. The germline gives CDR1 MGHRA, CDR2 YSYEKL. The DNA of the CDR3 is TGCGCCAGCAGCGTACGGACAGGGGGAGGTTTGGGTCAGCCCCAGCATTTT. Translation: CASSVRTGGGLGQPQHF.

The chain carries TRBV9 and TRBJ1-2; TRBD1 is a possible D gene (5 bases). CDR3 length: 16 amino acids. Germline V lookup: CDR1 SGDLS, CDR2 YYNGEE. V was cut by 3 bases and J by 4 bases, with 19 bases left in between. The CDR3 DNA reads as TGTGCCAGCAGCGGACCCACCCGGGAGGGACGCTATGGCTACACCTTC. This sequence encodes CASSGPTREGRYGYTF.

This clone was observed once. The chain is built from TRBV19 and TRBJ1-2; tentative D call: TRBD1 (5 bases). CDR1 is LNHDA, CDR2 SQIVND, per germline (reference sequence). V dropped 5 bases and J dropped 4 bases, with 14 bases sitting between them. The CDR3 runs 14 residues. DNA for the CDR3: TGTGCCAGTAGTCCAGCCCTCGACAGCTATGGCTACACCTTC. This codes for CASSPALDSYGYTF.

This chain connects TRBV19 to TRBJ1-2, with 7 positions matching TRBD1. Germline V gene data show CDR1 as LNHDA and CDR2 as SQIVND (reference sequence). The CDR3 has 13 amino acids. V lost 3 bases to trimming and J lost 4 bases; unmatched junction nucleotides: 2. The CDR3: CASSIGTVYGYTF. CDR3 bases: TGTGCCAGTAGTATCGGGACAGTCTATGGCTACACCTTC.

The V gene is TRBV5-1, the J gene TRBJ2-1; TRBD2 matches at 8 bases. The CDR3 has 16 residues. Losses at the gene ends were 4 bases for V and 2 bases for J; bases not matched to a gene: 8. Germline lookup yields CDR1 SGHRS and CDR2 YFSETQ. CDR3 nucleotide sequence: TGCGCCAGCAGCCCTCAGAGCGGGGGTGCCTACAATGAGCAGTTCTTC. This translates into CASSPQSGGAYNEQFF.

This clone showed up just once. The chain carries TRBV11-3 and TRBJ1-2, with TRBD1 as a possible D gene (6 bases). The CDR3 is 13 residues long. CDR1 is SGHNT and CDR2 is YENEEA in the germline V gene. V shed 5 bases and J shed 5 bases, with 12 bases lying between them. The CDR3 nucleotides read TGTGCCAGCAGCATGACAGGCCCGTATGGCTACACCTTC. Its protein product is CASSMTGPYGYTF.

The V and J genes are TRBV6-1 and TRBJ1-4; 12 positions match TRBD1. CDR1 is MNHNS, CDR2 SASEGT, per germline. Trimming cost V 2 bases and J 3 bases; bases outside gene matches: 4. This CDR3 comprises 17 residues. CDR3 bases: TGTGCCAGCAGTGAACGGGACAGGGGGCTTGCTAATGAAAAACTGTTTTTT. Its protein product is CASSERDRGLANEKLFF.

The chain has TRBV14 and TRBJ1-3; D not certain. The germline V gene has CDR1 SGHDN and CDR2 FVKESK. The CDR3 runs to 15 residues. Deletions cut 1 base from V and 2 bases from J, with 9 bases between. The CDR3 DNA reads TGTGCCAGCAGCCAAGGGACCGGGGCTGGAAACACCATATATTTT. Translation gives CASSQGTGAGNTIYF.

The chain joins TRBV7-9 to TRBJ1-1, with D tentatively TRBD1 (5 bases). This CDR3 has 14 amino acids. Germline V lookup: CDR1 SEHNR, CDR2 FQNEAQ (reference sequence). Trimming removed 5 bases at V and 4 bases at J, with 14 bases between. As DNA, the CDR3 is TGTGCCAGCAGCCCGACAGTTAAGGCCACTGAAGCTTTCTTT. Translated: CASSPTVKATEAFF.

The chain links TRBV7-2 to TRBJ1-2, with a possible D match to TRBD1 (5 bases). CDR1 and CDR2 from the germline V gene are SGHTA and FQGNSA. The CDR3 length is 12 residues. The V gene lost 6 bases and the J gene lost 8 bases, with 13 bases spanning the gap. The CDR3, as DNA: TGTGCCAGCAGGTTCCTTGGGGGGGGCTACACCTTC. Translation: CASRFLGGGYTF.

This clone was observed a few times. The chain couples TRBV7-6 to TRBJ2-7; no clear D. V gave up 1 base and J gave up 3 bases, with 10 bases separating them. The CDR3 has 14 amino acids. Per the germline V gene, CDR1 is SGHVS and CDR2 is FNYEAQ. The CDR3 is CASSLGPIGYEQYF. The CDR3 DNA is TGTGCCAGCAGCTTAGGGCCAATTGGCTACGAGCAGTACTTC.

The chain is built from TRBV7-6 and TRBJ1-5; 7 bases match TRBD1. This CDR3 region has 18 residues. Per germline, CDR1 SGHVS and CDR2 FNYEAQ. The trim removed 2 bases at V and 3 bases at J, leaving 13 bases unmatched. The CDR3 region is CASSLRPGGLINNQPQHF. CDR3 nucleotide sequence: TGTGCCAGCAGCTTACGGCCAGGGGGTTTGATTAACAATCAGCCCCAGCATTTT.

This chain uses TRBV11-3 with TRBJ2-1; 7 bases fit TRBD1. The CDR3 is 14 amino acids. Unmatched junction bases numbered 10, after V lost 4 bases and J lost 10 bases. Per the germline V gene, CDR1 is SGHNT and CDR2 is YENEEA. As DNA, the CDR3 is TGTGCCAGCAGCTCGGGGCGGACACAGGGGGAGCAGTTCTTC. Its translation is CASSSGRTQGEQFF.

This clone appeared a few times. CDR3 sequence (DNA): TGTGCCAGCAGTTCTGAGAGGGGGGGTCAGCCCCAGCATTTT. Amino acid sequence: CASSSERGGQPQHF. The chain employs TRBV7-6 and TRBJ1-5; TRBD1 might be the D (6 bases). The CDR3 runs 14 residues. The V gene lost 6 bases and the J gene lost 6 bases, with 15 bases spanning the gap. Germline assignment: CDR1 SGHVS and CDR2 FNYEAQ.

V is TRBV28 and J is TRBJ1-2, with D perhaps TRBD1 (6 bases). V dropped 8 bases and J dropped 4 bases, with 14 bases sitting between them. Germline V lookup: CDR1 MDHEN, CDR2 SYDVKM. This CDR3 contains 13 residues. Here the CDR3 reads CASWGGQAYGYTF. CDR3 coding DNA: TGTGCCAGCTGGGGGGGGCAGGCCTATGGCTACACCTTC.